The rows below give T cell receptor beta chains drawn from one sample of a study of beta chain features in type 1 diabetes. The data were produced by immunoSEQ multiplex PCR, yet TCRdb's version contains in-frame clones alone and is incomplete. The sample has some 63,000 clones; roughly 60% are singletons. Sequenced: Tregs from blood. The receptors were gathered from a woman aged 18-29 years in good health. Each CDR3 is given with its conserved first and last residue. Fields, in order: clone size, D gene, J gene, V gene, CDR3 protein, CDR3 DNA. D genes are given only for firm matches. The size field is filled for only some rows; it gives once, few, many or a size class.

clone_size: few
d_call: TRBD1
j_call: TRBJ2-3
v_call: TRBV5-1
cdr3_aa: CASRFGTGSTDTQYF
cdr3_nt: TGCGCCAGCAGGTTCGGGACAGGGAGCACAGATACGCAGTATTTT

clone_size: -
d_call: TRBD1
j_call: TRBJ2-7
v_call: TRBV30
cdr3_aa: CAWNRQGLGEQYF
cdr3_nt: TGTGCCTGGAACCGACAGGGCTTAGGGGAGCAGTACTTC

clone_size: few
d_call: TRBD1
j_call: TRBJ2-7
v_call: TRBV6-5
cdr3_aa: CASRLGTAYEQYF
cdr3_nt: TGTGCCAGCAGGCTAGGGACAGCCTACGAGCAGTACTTC

clone_size: -
d_call: -
j_call: TRBJ2-3
v_call: TRBV5-1
cdr3_aa: CASSLGTALTDTQYF
cdr3_nt: TGCGCCAGCAGCTTGGGGACTGCCCTCACAGATACGCAGTATTTT

clone_size: -
d_call: TRBD1
j_call: TRBJ2-1
v_call: TRBV5-4
cdr3_aa: CASSPRTGVENEQFF
cdr3_nt: TGTGCCAGCAGCCCTAGGACAGGGGTGGAGAATGAGCAGTTCTTC

clone_size: -
d_call: TRBD1
j_call: TRBJ1-5
v_call: TRBV4-1
cdr3_aa: CASSQEVGQGYQPQHF
cdr3_nt: TGCGCCAGCAGCCAAGAAGTGGGACAGGGTTATCAGCCCCAGCATTTT

clone_size: -
d_call: TRBD1
j_call: TRBJ2-1
v_call: TRBV5-1
cdr3_aa: CASTIGGTGSYNEQFF
cdr3_nt: TGCGCCAGCACCATTGGTGGGACAGGGTCATACAATGAGCAGTTCTTC

clone_size: -
d_call: -
j_call: TRBJ2-7
v_call: TRBV7-2
cdr3_aa: CASSLRTTYEQYF
cdr3_nt: TGTGCCAGCAGCTTAAGGACTACCTACGAGCAGTACTTC

clone_size: few
d_call: -
j_call: TRBJ1-1
v_call: TRBV12-5
cdr3_aa: CASGPTGNTEAFF
cdr3_nt: TGTGCTAGTGGTCCAACAGGGAACACTGAAGCTTTCTTT

clone_size: -
d_call: -
j_call: TRBJ2-3
v_call: TRBV2
cdr3_aa: CASSEARGSTQYF
cdr3_nt: TGTGCCAGCAGTGAAGCGCGGGGAAGTACGCAGTATTTT

clone_size: -
d_call: TRBD1
j_call: TRBJ2-2
v_call: TRBV5-8
cdr3_aa: CASSLQGQGTGELFF
cdr3_nt: TGTGCCAGCAGCTTGCAAGGACAGGGCACCGGGGAGCTGTTTTTT

clone_size: once
d_call: TRBD1
j_call: TRBJ1-4
v_call: TRBV6-6
cdr3_aa: CASSRQGRGEKLFF
cdr3_nt: TGTGCCAGCAGTCGACAGGGGCGGGGGGAAAAACTGTTTTTT

clone_size: few
d_call: TRBD2
j_call: TRBJ2-1
v_call: TRBV6-1
cdr3_aa: CASSSPGGRNEQFF
cdr3_nt: TGTGCCAGCAGTTCCCCGGGCGGGAGGAATGAGCAGTTCTTC

clone_size: -
d_call: -
j_call: TRBJ2-4
v_call: TRBV6-1
cdr3_aa: CASRDGGRVNIQYF
cdr3_nt: TGTGCCAGCAGGGACGGCGGCAGGGTAAACATTCAGTACTTC

clone_size: -
d_call: TRBD1
j_call: TRBJ2-5
v_call: TRBV18
cdr3_aa: CASSLTGKRETQYF
cdr3_nt: TGTGCCAGCTCATTGACAGGGAAGAGAGAGACCCAGTACTTC

clone_size: -
d_call: -
j_call: TRBJ1-2
v_call: TRBV12-5
cdr3_aa: CASGLVMSRGYTF
cdr3_nt: TGTGCTAGTGGTTTGGTAATGTCCCGTGGCTACACCTTC

clone_size: -
d_call: TRBD2
j_call: TRBJ2-3
v_call: TRBV5-6
cdr3_aa: CASSSLAGGLDTQYF
cdr3_nt: TGTGCCAGCAGCTCATTAGCGGGGGGGTTAGATACGCAGTATTTT

clone_size: once
d_call: TRBD1
j_call: TRBJ1-2
v_call: TRBV18
cdr3_aa: CASSQGQGFVVYGYTF
cdr3_nt: TGTGCCAGCTCACAGGGACAGGGATTCGTGGTCTATGGCTACACCTTC

clone_size: -
d_call: TRBD1
j_call: TRBJ2-2
v_call: TRBV6-1
cdr3_aa: CASRARTGFAGELFF
cdr3_nt: TGTGCCAGCCGTGCAAGGACAGGGTTTGCCGGGGAGCTGTTTTTT

clone_size: -
d_call: -
j_call: TRBJ1-2
v_call: TRBV30
cdr3_aa: CAWRESYGYTF
cdr3_nt: TGTGCCTGGCGAGAAAGCTATGGCTACACCTTC

clone_size: -
d_call: TRBD2
j_call: TRBJ2-7
v_call: TRBV10-1
cdr3_aa: CARGLAASYEQYF
cdr3_nt: TGCGCCAGAGGACTAGCGGCCTCCTACGAGCAGTACTTC

clone_size: -
d_call: -
j_call: TRBJ1-5
v_call: TRBV5-1
cdr3_aa: CASSIDSNQPQHF
cdr3_nt: TGCGCCAGCAGTATAGATAGCAATCAGCCCCAGCATTTT

clone_size: -
d_call: TRBD1
j_call: TRBJ1-3
v_call: TRBV28
cdr3_aa: CASITQGAHGNTIYF
cdr3_nt: TGTGCCAGCATTACACAGGGGGCCCATGGAAACACCATATATTTT

clone_size: once
d_call: -
j_call: TRBJ2-7
v_call: TRBV5-1
cdr3_aa: CASSLNAAPYEQYF
cdr3_nt: TGCGCCAGCAGCTTGAACGCGGCCCCCTACGAGCAGTACTTC

clone_size: -
d_call: TRBD2
j_call: TRBJ2-1
v_call: TRBV27
cdr3_aa: CASNRLAGRDNEQFF
cdr3_nt: TGTGCCAGTAATCGACTAGCGGGGAGGGACAATGAGCAGTTCTTC

clone_size: -
d_call: -
j_call: TRBJ2-7
v_call: TRBV5-1
cdr3_aa: CASSPGHSYEQYF
cdr3_nt: TGCGCCAGCAGCCCAGGGCACTCCTACGAGCAGTACTTC

clone_size: -
d_call: -
j_call: TRBJ2-3
v_call: TRBV4-2
cdr3_aa: CASSPRTADTDTQYF
cdr3_nt: TGTGCCAGCAGCCCCAGGACAGCCGACACAGATACGCAGTATTTT

clone_size: few
d_call: -
j_call: TRBJ2-7
v_call: TRBV5-4
cdr3_aa: CASSLVGGVLYEQYF
cdr3_nt: TGTGCCAGCAGCTTGGTTGGCGGGGTTCTCTACGAGCAGTACTTC

clone_size: few
d_call: TRBD1
j_call: TRBJ1-1
v_call: TRBV5-1
cdr3_aa: CASSSLFSGGEAFF
cdr3_nt: TGCGCCAGCAGCTCCCTTTTCTCAGGGGGTGAAGCTTTCTTT

clone_size: -
d_call: TRBD2
j_call: TRBJ2-2
v_call: TRBV10-3
cdr3_aa: CAISGRLGGGAPGELFF
cdr3_nt: TGTGCCATCAGTGGCCGACTGGGCGGGGGGGCCCCCGGGGAGCTGTTTTTT

clone_size: few
d_call: TRBD2
j_call: TRBJ2-3
v_call: TRBV29-1
cdr3_aa: CSVVASGRRDTQYF
cdr3_nt: TGCAGCGTTGTGGCTAGCGGGAGGAGGGATACGCAGTATTTT

clone_size: medium-sized
d_call: -
j_call: TRBJ2-7
v_call: TRBV7-9
cdr3_aa: CASSLHHGQYF
cdr3_nt: TGTGCCAGCAGCTTACATCACGGGCAGTACTTC

clone_size: -
d_call: TRBD1
j_call: TRBJ2-5
v_call: TRBV6-6
cdr3_aa: CASRARDRGQETQYF
cdr3_nt: TGTGCCAGCAGGGCCCGAGACAGGGGACAAGAGACCCAGTACTTC

clone_size: few
d_call: -
j_call: TRBJ1-5
v_call: TRBV30
cdr3_aa: CAWSPLAGPQHF
cdr3_nt: TGTGCCTGGAGTCCCTTGGCTGGGCCCCAGCATTTT

clone_size: -
d_call: -
j_call: TRBJ2-3
v_call: TRBV2
cdr3_aa: CASGERGYRPSTDTQYF
cdr3_nt: TGTGCCAGTGGAGAACGGGGGTACAGACCTAGCACAGATACGCAGTATTTT

clone_size: few
d_call: -
j_call: TRBJ2-7
v_call: TRBV6-5
cdr3_aa: CASRRAGAYEQYF
cdr3_nt: TGTGCCAGCAGGAGGGCAGGGGCCTACGAGCAGTACTTC

clone_size: -
d_call: -
j_call: TRBJ2-7
v_call: TRBV18
cdr3_aa: CASSPGTTYEQYF
cdr3_nt: TGTGCCAGCTCACCCGGGACAACCTACGAGCAGTACTTC

clone_size: -
d_call: -
j_call: TRBJ2-7
v_call: TRBV5-6
cdr3_aa: CASSLSHLSYEQYF
cdr3_nt: TGTGCCAGCAGCCTTAGCCATCTCTCTTACGAGCAGTACTTC